The clone carrying this T cell receptor (beta chain) came up once. Its antigen is still unknown. This sample is part of a study of T cells in Graves' hyperthyroidism and ophthalmopathy. Stable disease denoted Graves' hyperthyroidism without ophthalmopathy progression within 18 months. Newly diagnosed hyperthyroidism, duration under 2 months, in patients aged 18 to 65. The V and J ends lost 7 bases and 1 base respectively, with 10 bases between them. The CDR3 loop spans 12 amino acids. CDR1 is SQVTM and CDR2 is ANQGSEA in the germline V gene. Amplified TCR beta CDR3 regions came from RNA transcripts. The HTBI primer set served for first-round RT-PCR of the TCR CDR3. Using its own MiXCR run on the multiplex PCR reads, TCRdb lists one record per CDR3 protein. The sample lists some 510,000 distinct CDR3 sequences, about 43% occurring once. General study results and limits: Blood also contained most expanded thyroid clonotypes above 0.001. The model forecast ophthalmopathy, anticipating it by a median approximately 6 months before onset.

This TCR derives from a young woman with Graves' hyperthyroidism. Sample: peripheral blood or thyroid tissue (not recorded which). This chain joins TRBV29-1 and TRBJ1-1; D is undetermined. CDR3 loop: CSDFVQNTEAFF. As DNA, the CDR3 is TGCAGCGATTTCGTCCAGAACACTGAAGCTTTCTTT. Variable domain in full (rest from reference TRBV29-1 and TRBJ1-1): SAVISQKPSRDICQRGTSLTIQCQVDSQVTMMFWYRQQPGQSLTLIATANQGSEATYESGFVIDKFPISRPNLTFSTLTVSNMSPEDSSIYLCSDFVQNTEAFFGQGTRLTVV.